This T cell receptor beta chain was obtained from a study of beta chain features in type 1 diabetes. Study-level findings and limits: Using cDNA template may skew counts toward highly expressing activated cells. Shortening of TCRB CDR3s, moderate but significant, appeared in all four CD4+ subsets of Type 1 diabetes patients. For type 1 diabetes patients, VDJ junctions showed fewer insertions and more deletions.

A note on this clone: Its antigen remains unknown.

The sequenced template was cDNA made from the entire isolated RNA. Sequencing was performed with immunoSEQ multiplex PCR; in TCRdb, only in-frame clones are kept and a portion is missing. Altogether about 150,000 clones are present, approximately 9.1% being singletons, with the ten largest covering roughly 0.7%. V was pared by 0 bases and J by 3 bases, with 9 bases of the junction left unmatched. This CDR3 spans 16 amino acids. Germline V gives CDR1 SGHRS, CDR2 YFSETQ. Each of the CD4+ naive, central memory, regulatory and stem cell-like memory populations was sorted via CD45RO/CCR7/CD25/CD127/CD95/CD27. Sorted populations all exceeded 95% purity.

V and J are TRBV5-1 and TRBJ2-7; 7 nucleotides align to TRBD2. The receptor was isolated from a woman under 40 with type 1 diabetes. Sequencing was carried out using central memory CD4+ T cells from blood. CDR3 nucleotides: TGCGCCAGCAGCTTGGCCACGGGGACTACGGTCTACGAGCAGTACTTC. Its translation is CASSLATGTTVYEQYF.